This T cell receptor (beta chain) was sequenced for a study of cytomegalovirus exposure and HLA in healthy donors listed by TCRdb under 2017. Background for the entire study: According to an earlier analysis of a few hundred of the donors, about 179 million T cells yielded some 120 million unique TCR beta sequences and 276 Gb of sequence data. About 300 gigabases of sequencing data and about 92 million unique TCR sequences made up an early release that covered approximately 650 HLA-typed donors. Among 398 genotyped donors of the cohort, an average of about 240,000 unique TCR beta nucleotide sequences was sequenced per donor, of which roughly 17% were non-productive. A later analysis re-analyzed previously published TCR beta repertoires from approximately 700 donors and added high-resolution HLA genotyping to study TCR occurrence patterns. All discovery cohort repertoires had been generated using a single sequencing platform. Donor age, sex, ethnicity and CMV serostatus were compiled together with the repertoire data. A later genetic analysis used genome-wide SNP genotypes for about 65% of the 666 donors, treating that subset as a discovery cohort. Both class I and class II loci were covered by HLA typing, at four-digit resolution. The study was designed to test whether signatures of past pathogen exposure could be identified by cataloging public T cell receptors. Rather than drawing on any new phenotypic data, the later analysis identified candidate immune exposures from TCR beta sequences and the way those sequences occurred across donors. Besides the first cohort of around 700 subjects, a separate validation cohort made up of roughly 120 different subjects was used. Using immunosequencing, the study profiled T cell repertoires from 640 or so subjects and related those repertoires to cytomegalovirus serostatus. An earlier analysis of approximately 640 of the donors applied high-throughput TCR beta sequencing to assess whether each TCR beta V gene segment acted as functional or pseudogenic. Typing coverage differed by locus: A, B, C, DRB1 and DQB1 were typed in about 629-630 donors, DQA1 in about 510, DPA1 in 606, and DPB1 in 450 to 480. Of the roughly 430 genotyped donors, roughly 85% fell in the genetic ancestry cluster associated with self-reported Caucasian donors. To predict cytomegalovirus infection status, the study brought together high-throughput TCR immunosequencing, statistical association of individual TCRs with disease status, and machine learning. Roughly 5 DR-DQ haplotypes were handled as single units for association and clustering because linkage in the cohort was strong.

In total, 666 healthy bone marrow donors made up the cohort. All cohort members were sampled while nominally healthy, although unrecorded immune exposures were likely present. The donor tested CMV seropositive and was one of the 289 seropositive cohort members. A peripheral blood sample was provided by each donor, and peripheral blood mononuclear cells were used for TCR beta sequencing. Genomic DNA extraction from the blood cell samples was performed with the Qiagen DNeasy Blood Extraction Kit. Results and caveats for the whole study, not just this receptor: Across donors, most TCR sequences were observed very rarely, whereas some public TCRs were present in many individuals. A later genetic analysis associated a missense DCLRE1C variant with V-gene and J-gene trimming of TCR beta chains, and an independent cohort replicated the association. This cohort had only TCR beta chains sequenced, and the lack of alpha or paired-chain data limited which features could be detected. For the cohort, immune exposure information was limited to CMV serostatus. A further reported finding was that TCR beta sequences accurately predicted the HLA-A and HLA-B alleles for most subjects in the first cohort. A later analysis found that HLA-associated TCR beta chains were more clonally expanded and had lower generation probabilities than equally common non-associated chains. In a later analysis, the rate of TCR association differed among HLA loci, with DRB1 alleles having the most associated TCRs and HLA-C alleles having the fewest. A later analysis reported that several top co-occurrence clusters appeared linked to parvovirus B19, influenza, CMV and Epstein-Barr virus. Because some donors lacked HLA typing at each locus, the association tests relied only on the typed subset. According to the authors, the approach could potentially be generalized to other disease states and immunological phenotypes. Sequencing depth was assumed to be roughly uniform across donors in the presence/absence analyses, though that assumption may not hold. The study listed 150 to 200 TCR beta chains as associated with cytomegalovirus. A later analysis associated 16,951 TCR beta sequences with specific HLA alleles at a false discovery rate of 0.05. Some IMGT-functional V segments, including TRBV6-2 and TRBV6-3, could not be told apart with the 87-base-pair reads, so those segments were excluded. In vitro tests confirmed that a few of the cytomegalovirus-associated TCR beta chains recognize cytomegalovirus antigens. Linkage disequilibrium might explain the correlated functional status among segregating V segments, but an unknown experimental factor could not be excluded. Broadly in line with IMGT annotations, most TCR beta V segments showed up in productive rearrangements about 87% or about 30% of the time in an earlier analysis of 450 to 750 of the donors. According to a later analysis, most CMV-associated TCR beta chains appeared to be HLA-restricted, and the HLA associations seemed to be driven largely by CMV exposure. Cytomegalovirus status was reported to be diagnosed by the classifier with high specificity and sensitivity in both the original and validation cohorts. A group of highly shared sequence variants was considered likely to be a technical artifact of the sequencing pipeline. Assigning TCR associations to individual alleles was difficult when HLA alleles, especially DR and DQ, strongly co-occurred. In a later genetic analysis, fewer N-insertions in productive TCRs were reported among donors in an Asian-associated ancestry cluster than the approximately 710-donor mean. The earlier analysis of almost 600 of the donors excluded approximately 17 rarely observed V segments, including chromosome 9 orphons, because counts were too low.

Worth noting for this clone: The clone's antigen remains unknown. The input lacks base qualities; no much larger clone sits a single base away.

V has 2 bases trimmed and J has 7 bases trimmed; junction bases matching no gene number 2. CDR1 MNHEY and CDR2 SMNVEV are derived from the germline V gene (reference sequence). The CDR3 sequence holds 15 residues, the cysteine and phenylalanine included. Of the read, only the CDR3 DNA is kept; its 45 bases are in frame from base 1. The library was obtained by the immunoSEQ multiplex PCR assay. The multiplex PCR relied on a mix of 60 forward primers for TCR Vbeta segments and 13 reverse primers for TCR Jbeta segments. The CDR3 region of rearranged TCR beta genes was amplified from genomic DNA by a multiplex PCR assay. The amplified TCR beta libraries were sequenced on the Illumina HiSeq System as 87-base-pair reads. The paper's processing steps were these. A later analysis tallied around 82 million unique TCR beta chains across the 666 repertoires, and around 10 million of those chains were shared by two or more donors. Raw reads were error-corrected and collapsed into unique sequences by a nearest-neighbor algorithm in which closely related sequences were merged to remove PCR and sequencing errors. To assign V, D and J gene segments, CDR3 sequences were aligned to IMGT reference sequences. Each retained sequence needed at least a six-nucleotide match to both a V gene segment and a J gene segment. Rearrangements were called productive when the CDR3 lacked stop codons and stayed in frame with V and J; all others were non-productive. Following IMGT convention, CDR3 was defined as the stretch from the second conserved V-encoded cysteine up to the conserved J-encoded phenylalanine. In an earlier analysis of some 550 of the donors, sequences lacking an unambiguous match to a single V gene segment were excluded. An earlier analysis of 587 of the donors classified V segments as functional when productive rearrangements were above 56.7% and as segregating when the standard deviation between donors was above 5%. A statistical classification framework was built to diagnose cytomegalovirus status from the catalog of TCR beta chain sequences. A later analysis assigned V and J genes by comparing TCR nucleotide sequences with IMGT/GENE-DB human TR gene sequences. Using the TCRdist pipeline, a later analysis assigned CDR3 sequences along with most-parsimonious VDJ recombination scenarios. In a later analysis, every TCR beta chain was defined by the combination of its CDR3 amino acid sequence and its V-gene family, and reads without a unique V-gene family were dropped. To address suspected cross-contamination and a sequencing artifact, a later analysis removed some 620 highly shared, low-generation-probability nucleotide sequences. For each public chain, a later analysis derived a clonal expansion index from normalized ranks of inferred template counts within each repertoire. In a later analysis, generation probabilities were computed using a VDJ recombination model fitted to out-of-frame rearrangements, and the results were checked against IGoR. In a later analysis, TCR-TCR, TCR-HLA and TCR-CMV co-occurrence was scored with hypergeometric tests, and a repertoire-size bias correction was applied to TCR pairs. To estimate false discovery rates, a later analysis permuted the HLA or CMV assignments 20 times. In a later analysis, co-occurring TCRs were grouped with DBSCAN, and TCRdist sequence similarity was added when clustering was performed within HLA-allele-positive subsets. For co-occurrence clustering, repertoires with fewer than 30,000 or more than 120,000 public chains were excluded, along with roughly 5 repertoires with anomalous nucleotide sharing. Held by TCRdb, this immuneACCESS table contains in-frame sequences only and omits some clones. Under half of the omission traces to an unresolved V gene where checked; the cause of the rest is unknown. V and J calls and clone size are copied from that table; D and trimming were computed from the DNA. The sample records roughly 65,000 clones, 65% to 70% of which are singletons. The ten most abundant clones make up around 17% of the sample.

Sequencing was performed on PBMCs. In this chain, TRBV27 is recombined with TRBJ2-1, and TRBD2 aligns with 13 junction nucleotides. This sequence was found in a middle-aged man in good health and CMV-seropositive. The CDR3 protein is CASSLGTSGKNEQFF. The DNA reads as follows: TGTGCCAGCAGTTTAGGGACTAGCGGGAAAAATGAGCAGTTCTTC.